The 28 T cell receptor beta chains in this list originate from one sample, sequenced in a study of blood T cells in healthy people across ages. Primers used in a second PCR of roughly 7 to 12 cycles were a sample-barcoded 5' primer and a J-beta primer mix. Each CDR3 protein gets one entry after TCRdb re-called the 5' RACE reads with MiXCR. The data show some 700,000 distinct CDR3 sequences, roughly 44% seen once. Sequenced sample: blood. The source of these receptors is an older woman in good health.

This clonotype was picked up many times. This chain connects TRBV5-5 to TRBJ2-3, with D possibly being TRBD1 (6 bases). Germline V gene sequence: CDR1 SGHKS, CDR2 YYEKEE (reference sequence). This CDR3 contains 17 residues. V lost 1 base and J lost 0, with 15 bases in between. The CDR3 DNA is TGTGCCAGCAGCTTGAGCGGACAGCGCCCCAGCACAGATACGCAGTATTTT. Its translation is CASSLSGQRPSTDTQYF.

The chain joins TRBV6-6 to TRBJ1-2; TRBD1 might be the D (6 bases). The length of the CDR3 is 14 residues. Germline V gives CDR1 MNHNY, CDR2 SVGAGI (reference sequence). The V gene lost 4 bases and the J gene lost 6 bases, with 15 bases spanning the gap. CDR3 amino acids: CASSSQQGRDGYTF. The CDR3 nucleotides read TGTGCCAGCAGTTCCCAACAGGGCCGAGATGGCTACACCTTC.

V and J are TRBV5-1 and TRBJ2-5; either TRBD1 or TRBD2 may supply D (5 bases each). V lost 4 bases and J 2 bases, leaving 12 bases between the germline ends. The CDR3 has 14 residues. CDR1 and CDR2 from the germline V gene are SGHRS and YFSETQ. The CDR3 coding sequence is TGCGCCAGCAGCCCCGGGGCTCCGCAAGAGACCCAGTACTTC. Protein: CASSPGAPQETQYF.

J is TRBJ2-1 and V is TRBV29-1; possibly TRBD1 for D (8 bases). The germline V and J ends were trimmed by 7 bases and 1 base, with 20 bases remaining between them. This CDR3 is built from 16 residues. Germline assignment: CDR1 SQVTM and CDR2 ANQGSEA. The CDR3 here is CSAAPGQGGSYNEQFF. The CDR3 nucleotides are TGCAGCGCCGCGCCCGGACAGGGAGGGTCCTACAATGAGCAGTTCTTC.

CDR3 coding DNA: TGTGCCAGCAGTGAATTTAGGCGAGAGACCCAGTACTTC. This sequence encodes CASSEFRRETQYF. V usage is TRBV25-1 and J usage is TRBJ2-5; D is ambiguous. Germline CDR1 reads MGHDK; CDR2 reads SYGVNS. V was cut by 1 base and J by 4 bases, with 7 bases left in between. CDR3 length: 13 amino acids. Complete variable domain (other parts from reference TRBV25-1 and TRBJ2-5): EADIYQTPRYLVIGTGKKITLECSQTMGHDKMYWYQQDPGMELHLIHYSYGVNSTEKGDLSSESTVSRIRTEHFPLTLESARPSHTSQYLCASSEFRRETQYFGPGTRLLVL.

In regard to this clonotype: A single base separates this from a much larger clone, so it may be a read error. This sequence joins TRBV5-1 and TRBJ2-1; D gene uncertain. CDR1 and CDR2 (germline): SGHRS, YFSETQ. This CDR3 contains 14 residues. The CDR3 region has the DNA TGCGCCAGCAGCTTGATGGATTCCTACAGTGAGCAGTTCTTC. Its translation: CASSLMDSYSEQFF.

The J gene is TRBJ2-3, the V gene TRBV27, with 7 positions matching TRBD2. Trimming cost V 6 bases and J 2 bases; bases outside gene matches: 2. The CDR3 loop spans 13 amino acids. Germline CDR1 and CDR2: MNHEY and SMNVEV (reference sequence). This chain's CDR3 is CASRAGLTDTQYF. CDR3 bases: TGTGCCAGCAGAGCGGGACTCACAGATACGCAGTATTTT.

The J gene is TRBJ1-6, the V gene TRBV10-3; no definite D call. V lost 0 bases and J lost 7, with 10 bases in between. CDR1 is ENHRY, CDR2 SYGVKD, per germline. The CDR3 loop spans 15 amino acids. This chain's CDR3 is CAISESTLGNSPLHF. In nucleotides, the CDR3 is TGTGCCATCAGTGAGTCGACACTTGGGAATTCACCCCTCCACTTT.

CDR3 nucleotide sequence: TGTGCCAGCACCCCACGGACGGACAGCTACGAGCAGTACTTC. Encoded protein: CASTPRTDSYEQYF. The chain has TRBV6-2 or TRBV6-3 and TRBJ2-5, with D perhaps matching TRBD1 (6 bases). The closer fit of TRBJ2-7 to the DNA end suggests the J call may be wrong. Germline assignment: CDR1 MNHEY and CDR2 SVGEGT. The CDR3 totals 14 residues.

At least ten counts were recorded for this clonotype. This chain connects TRBV7-2 to TRBJ2-1, with D perhaps assigned TRBD1 or TRBD2 (6 bases each). CDR3 length: 15 residues. Trimming left V 4 bases short and J 9 bases short, with 19 bases between. The germline gives CDR1 SGHTA, CDR2 FQGNSA. CDR3 residues: CASSSPDKRGVEQFF. CDR3 nucleotide sequence: TGTGCCAGCAGCTCCCCCGACAAGAGGGGGGTTGAGCAGTTCTTC.

This clonotype has only a few counts. V gene TRBV7-6 combines with J gene TRBJ2-5, with TRBD1 identical over 9 bases. This CDR3 has 18 residues. Germline-derived CDR1 and CDR2 are SGHVS and FNYEAQ. Unmatched junction bases numbered 13, after V lost 1 base and J lost 4 bases. CDR3 in amino acids: CASSLEHNRDREGETQYF. CDR3 bases: TGTGCCAGCAGCTTAGAGCATAACCGGGACAGGGAAGGAGAGACCCAGTACTTC.

About this clonotype: This clone may be a read error of a much larger clone one base away. CDR3 in amino acids: CAGSPRAGQSPYEQYF. Written as DNA, the CDR3 is TGTGCCGGCAGCCCACGGGCGGGACAGAGCCCCTACGAGCAGTACTTC. The chain is built from TRBV7-8 and TRBJ2-7; weak D call: TRBD1 (7 bases). The CDR3 extends over 16 amino acids. The germline CDR1 and CDR2 sequences are SGHVS and FQNEAQ.

Comment on this clonotype: A much larger clone lies one base from this, so it may be a read error. The chain uses TRBV29-1 and TRBJ2-4, with 13 bases that match TRBD2. The end of the DNA fits TRBJ2-5 better, so the J call may be wrong. Looked up from germline, CDR1 is SQVTM and CDR2 is ANQGSEA. This CDR3 region has 14 residues. Here the CDR3 DNA reads TGCAGCGGGGGGACTAGCGGGAATGGGGAGACCCAGTACTTC. Its translation is CSGGTSGNGETQYF.

This sequence joins TRBV5-1 and TRBJ2-1, with D perhaps TRBD2 (5 bases). Germline CDR1 SGHRS, CDR2 YFSETQ. The V and J ends lost 0 bases and 10 bases respectively, with 14 bases between them. The CDR3 sequence is 14 residues long. This chain's CDR3 is CASSLGWNPGEQFF. The DNA for the CDR3 is TGCGCCAGCAGCTTGGGATGGAACCCGGGAGAGCAGTTCTTC.

This clonotype was recorded many times. V usage is TRBV20-1 and J usage is TRBJ2-7; D is unresolved. The CDR3 consists of 14 residues. CDR1 and CDR2 (germline): DFQATT, SNEGSKA (reference sequence). Trimming took off 3 bases at V and 9 bases at J, with 21 bases between the two ends. The CDR3 spells CSASGSDEFPGQYF. CDR3 DNA: TGCAGTGCTAGCGGGTCAGACGAATTCCCGGGGCAGTACTTC.

The gene calls are TRBV30 and TRBJ1-5; D possibly corresponds to TRBD1 (5 bases). The CDR3 is 13 amino acids. Germline-derived CDR1 and CDR2 are GTSNPN and SVGIG (reference sequence). V gave up 4 bases and J gave up 7 bases, with 14 bases separating them. DNA of the CDR3: TGTGCCTGGACCCAAGGGACTTGGCAGCCCCAGCATTTT. This gives the protein CAWTQGTWQPQHF.

This clonotype was detected a few times. The chain employs TRBV2 and TRBJ1-1, with TRBD1 matching over 9 bases. The CDR3 length is 15 residues. Unmatched junction bases numbered 8, after V lost 7 bases and J lost 2 bases. CDR1 is SNHLY, CDR2 FYNNEI, per germline. The CDR3 sequence: CASTQQGARNTEAFF. CDR3 coding DNA: TGTGCCAGCACCCAACAGGGGGCACGAAACACTGAAGCTTTCTTT.

The chain is built from TRBV30 and TRBJ1-4; tentatively, D is TRBD1 (5 bases). Looked up from germline, CDR1 is GTSNPN and CDR2 is SVGIG (reference sequence). The CDR3 runs to 16 residues. The ends were cut back, 0 bases at V and 0 bases at J, with 11 bases in the middle. The CDR3 DNA reads as TGTGCCTGGAGTGTAGGGCAGGGTGCAACTAATGAAAAACTGTTTTTT. It codes for CAWSVGQGATNEKLFF.

This rearrangement joins TRBV7-9 to TRBJ1-5; D unresolved. With 6 bases removed from V and 5 bases from J, the gap between germline ends came to 11 bases. There are 13 residues in the CDR3. The germline gives CDR1 SEHNR, CDR2 FQNEAQ (reference sequence). CDR3 protein: CASREGPDQPQHF. CDR3 bases: TGTGCCAGCAGGGAAGGACCTGATCAGCCCCAGCATTTT.

V and J are TRBV6-5 and TRBJ2-3; a weak D match, TRBD1 (6 bases). CDR1 and CDR2 (germline): MNHEY, SVGAGI. The CDR3 is made up of 17 amino acids. The V gene lost 1 base and the J gene lost 2 bases, with 16 bases spanning the gap. The CDR3 loop reads CASSYYPAGDLTDTQYF. The CDR3 DNA sequence: TGTGCCAGCAGTTACTACCCTGCAGGGGACCTCACAGATACGCAGTATTTT.

The DNA for the CDR3 is TGTGCCAGCAGCACTCCTAGCGGGGGAGACACAGATACGCAGTATTTT. This encodes CASSTPSGGDTDTQYF. V usage is TRBV7-3 and J usage is TRBJ2-3; 10 nucleotides align to TRBD2. Germline V gene sequence: CDR1 SGHTA, CDR2 FQGTGA. The CDR3 covers 16 residues. V dropped 5 bases and J dropped 2; count of bases not matched to a gene: 7.

This chain links TRBV5-1 with TRBJ2-5; possibly TRBD2 for D (6 bases). Per the germline V gene, CDR1 is SGHRS and CDR2 is YFSETQ. Trimming shortened V by 4 bases and J by 5 bases, and 12 bases separated the two germline ends. The CDR3 extends over 13 amino acids. CDR3: CASSNPGAETQYF. The CDR3 nucleotides are TGCGCCAGCAGCAATCCGGGAGCGGAGACCCAGTACTTC.

This clonotype was observed a handful of times. The rearrangement joins TRBV20-1 to TRBJ2-5; D may be TRBD2 (5 bases). The CDR3 length is 14 residues. CDR1 is DFQATT and CDR2 is SNEGSKA in the germline V gene (reference sequence). V was clipped by 3 bases and J by 4 bases, with 15 bases between them. The CDR3 is CSASEVTSIETQYF. The CDR3, as DNA: TGCAGTGCTAGTGAAGTTACTAGTATAGAGACCCAGTACTTC.

This clonotype was detected only a few times. The chain carries TRBV5-1 and TRBJ2-5, with 12 bases identical to TRBD2. The trim removed 4 bases at V and 2 bases at J, leaving 6 bases unmatched. This CDR3 contains 16 residues. Germline assignment: CDR1 SGHRS and CDR2 YFSETQ. DNA for the CDR3: TGCGCCAGCAGCACCCGACTAGCGGGAGCTCAAGAGACCCAGTACTTC. Protein product: CASSTRLAGAQETQYF.

V usage is TRBV20-1 and J usage is TRBJ2-1, with D unclear. This CDR3 is 17 amino acids long. V lost 6 bases, J lost 0 bases, and 21 bases lay in between. Looked up from germline, CDR1 is DFQATT and CDR2 is SNEGSKA (reference sequence). DNA for the CDR3: TGCAGTGCCACGTCGTCAGTAACCGGCGGCTCCTACAATGAGCAGTTCTTC. This translates into CSATSSVTGGSYNEQFF.

This clonotype has only a few counts. J is TRBJ2-2 and V is TRBV6-5; D possibly matches TRBD1 or TRBD2 (5 bases each). The V end lost 4 bases, the J end lost 4 bases, and 10 bases lay between the germline ends. This CDR3 spans 14 amino acids. Germline V gives CDR1 MNHEY, CDR2 SVGAGI. In DNA form, the CDR3 reads TGTGCCAGCAGTTTCGGGACGGCCACCGGGGAGCTGTTTTTT. Residues: CASSFGTATGELFF.

The V and J genes are TRBV28 and TRBJ1-2, with 7 bases fitting TRBD1. This CDR3 comprises 15 residues. V was pared by 6 bases and J by 0 bases, with 7 bases of the junction left unmatched. Germline V gives CDR1 MDHEN, CDR2 SYDVKM. CDR3 region: CASRTPDRSNYGYTF. DNA of the CDR3: TGTGCCAGCAGAACGCCGGACAGGTCTAACTATGGCTACACCTTC.

V is TRBV20-1 and J is TRBJ2-2; 7 nucleotides agree with TRBD1. Germline assignment: CDR1 DFQATT and CDR2 SNEGSKA (reference sequence). The CDR3 extends over 15 amino acids. After removal of 0 bases from V and 7 bases from J, the junction contained 8 bases not matched to a gene. The CDR3 nucleotides read TGCAGTGCTAGAGATCTGGACAGGAATATCGGGGAGCTGTTTTTT. Its protein product is CSARDLDRNIGELFF.